One and the same sample provided the 17 T cell receptor beta chains below, sequenced in a study of cytomegalovirus exposure and HLA in healthy donors. PCR was performed using 60 Vbeta and 13 Jbeta primers. Some clones are missing from TCRdb's copy, which holds only in-frame ones; the method was immunoSEQ multiplex PCR. Among 140,000 to 150,000 clones listed, under 90% were seen once. Source material: PBMCs. The origin of the receptors is a man aged 40-55 years in good health and CMV-seronegative.

The chain employs TRBV19 and TRBJ2-5; 12 nucleotides agree with TRBD2. The CDR3 covers 14 residues. J lost 4 bases, V lost 10 bases, and 7 bases had no gene match. Germline lookup yields CDR1 LNHDA and CDR2 SQIVND (reference sequence). The CDR3 loop reads CATSGGGHLETQYF. The CDR3 nucleotides are TGTGCCACTAGCGGGGGGGGCCATCTAGAGACCCAGTACTTC.

V and J are TRBV7-2 and TRBJ1-1, with 8 positions matching TRBD1. The germline V gene encodes CDR1 SGHTA and CDR2 FQGNSA. The CDR3 is made up of 16 amino acids. With 5 bases clipped from V and 5 bases from J, the junction kept 13 bases outside the gene matches. The CDR3 sequence is CASSRRQGTSRTEAFF. CDR3 DNA: TGTGCCAGCAGCCGTCGACAGGGGACGTCGAGGACTGAAGCTTTCTTT.

The rearrangement uses TRBV11-2 and TRBJ2-3, with no clear D. CDR3 length: 13 residues. The germline V gene encodes CDR1 SGHAT and CDR2 FQNNGV. V was clipped by 5 bases and J by 1 base, with 7 bases between them. DNA for the CDR3: TGTGCCAGCAGCCCACGGGGCACAGATACGCAGTATTTT. Its protein product is CASSPRGTDTQYF. Full variable domain (rest looked up from reference TRBV11-2 and TRBJ2-3): EAGVAQSPRYKIIEKRQSVAFWCNPISGHATLYWYQQILGQGPKLLIQFQNNGVVDDSQLPKDRFSAERLKGVDSTLKIQPAKLEDSAVYLCASSPRGTDTQYFGPGTRLTVL.

Regarding this clone: Other DNA sequences in the sample encode the same CDR3. The V call is TRBV9, the J call TRBJ1-1, with D maybe TRBD1 (5 bases). The CDR3 totals 14 residues. The V gene lost 2 bases and the J gene lost 1 base, with 9 bases spanning the gap. Germline CDR1 and CDR2: SGDLS and YYNGEE. Written as DNA, the CDR3 is TGTGCCAGCAGCGTGGGGCAGGGGAACACTGAAGCTTTCTTT. Encoded protein: CASSVGQGNTEAFF. Based on the CDR3 plus reference TRBV9 and TRBJ1-1, the full variable domain is DSGVTQTPKHLITATGQRVTLRCSPRSGDLSVYWYQQSLDQGLQFLIQYYNGEERAKGNILERFSAQQFPDLHSELNLSSLELGDSALYFCASSVGQGNTEAFFGQGTRLTVV.

The gene calls are TRBV2 and TRBJ1-1, with D possibly matching TRBD1 (5 bases). This CDR3 spans 11 amino acids. Germline V gene data show CDR1 as SNHLY and CDR2 as FYNNEI. V was pared by 6 bases and J by 6 bases, with 8 bases between. The CDR3: CASRGLAEAFF. DNA of the CDR3: TGTGCCAGCAGGGGGCTCGCTGAAGCTTTCTTT.

The rearrangement uses TRBV6-1 and TRBJ2-2; 11 bases align to TRBD2. Germline CDR1 and CDR2: MNHNS and SASEGT. V was pared by 9 bases and J by 0 bases, with 3 bases of the junction left unmatched. CDR3 size: 15 residues. CDR3: CARETSGTNTGELFF. CDR3 bases: TGTGCCAGAGAGACTAGCGGGACGAACACCGGGGAGCTGTTTTTT.

This chain connects TRBV5-4 to TRBJ2-3; 11 nucleotides line up with TRBD2. This CDR3 comprises 16 residues. Trimming cost V 0 bases and J 3 bases; bases outside gene matches: 3. Germline assignment: CDR1 SGHNT and CDR2 YYREEE (reference sequence). The CDR3 sequence is CASSLGASGGTDTQYF. The CDR3 region has the DNA TGTGCCAGCAGCTTGGGGGCTAGCGGGGGGACAGATACGCAGTATTTT. The variable domain in full, with the rest retrieved from reference TRBV5-4 and TRBJ2-3, is ETGVTQSPTHLIKTRGQQVTLRCSSQSGHNTVSWYQQALGQGPQFIFQYYREEENGRGNFPPRFSGLQFPNYSSELNVNALELDDSALYLCASSLGASGGTDTQYFGPGTRLTVL.

The gene calls are TRBV5-1 and TRBJ2-7; D gene ambiguous. This CDR3 is 14 amino acids long. From germline, CDR1 is SGHRS and CDR2 YFSETQ. V dropped 6 bases and J dropped 3 bases, with 16 bases sitting between them. The CDR3 loop is CASTPPGSHYEQYF. The CDR3 nucleotides are TGCGCCAGCACTCCCCCCGGGTCCCACTACGAGCAGTACTTC.

The V and J genes are TRBV5-4 and TRBJ2-2, with D perhaps matching TRBD1 (7 bases). The CDR3 extends over 17 amino acids. Germline CDR1 reads SGHNT; CDR2 reads YYREEE (reference sequence). V was clipped by 2 bases and J by 2 bases, with 16 bases between them. The CDR3 coding sequence is TGTGCCAGCAGCTTTGGAGGGGGCTCCTTTAACACCGGGGAGCTGTTTTTT. Translating it yields CASSFGGGSFNTGELFF.

This clone was found once. CDR3 sequence reads: CASSLGDRGEQYF. The CDR3 DNA reads as TGCGCCAGCAGCTTGGGGGACAGGGGTGAGCAGTACTTC. The chain has TRBV5-1 and TRBJ2-7, with TRBD1 matching over 10 bases. The CDR3 contains 13 residues. V gave up 0 bases and J gave up 7 bases; unmatched junction bases: 1. Germline V lookup: CDR1 SGHRS, CDR2 YFSETQ.

The chain combines TRBV5-4 with TRBJ2-6, with TRBD1 matching 7 bases. V lost 0 bases, J lost 7 bases, and 7 bases stayed unmatched. CDR3 length equals 16 residues. CDR1 is SGHNT and CDR2 is YYREEE in the germline V gene (reference sequence). The DNA for the CDR3 is TGTGCCAGCAGCTTGGAGGGGGCGCTGAGAGCCAACGTCCTGACTTTC. This translates into CASSLEGALRANVLTF.

The chain is built from TRBV9 and TRBJ2-1, with D possibly matching TRBD2 (5 bases). Per germline, CDR1 SGDLS and CDR2 YYNGEE. This CDR3 is 15 amino acids long. Trimming took 0 bases from V and 2 from J, leaving 9 bases between them. The CDR3 nucleotides are TGTGCCAGCAGCGTAGATAGAGGGCCCTACAATGAGCAGTTCTTC. Translation: CASSVDRGPYNEQFF.

This clone was counted only a few times. This sequence joins TRBV5-4 and TRBJ2-7, with TRBD1 identical over 8 bases. The V and J ends lost 4 bases and 9 bases, in that order; junction bases with no gene match: 12. CDR1 is SGHNT and CDR2 is YYREEE in the germline V gene (reference sequence). CDR3 length: 14 amino acids. The CDR3 spells CASSPTGGPKGQYF. The CDR3 DNA reads as TGTGCCAGCAGCCCCACAGGGGGTCCCAAGGGGCAGTACTTC.

This chain joins TRBV5-1 and TRBJ1-2, with TRBD1 identical over 7 bases. This CDR3 has 13 amino acids. Germline CDR1 is SGHRS and CDR2 is YFSETQ. J gave up 2 bases and V 4 bases, and 2 bases lay outside the gene matches. The CDR3 sequence is CASSPGQNYGYTF. CDR3 coding DNA: TGCGCCAGCAGCCCGGGACAGAACTATGGCTACACCTTC.

The chain recombines TRBV19 with TRBJ1-5; TRBD1 is a possible D gene (5 bases). Trimming left V 5 bases short and J 7 bases short, with 12 bases between. The V gene's germline CDR1 is LNHDA and CDR2 SQIVND (reference sequence). The CDR3 loop spans 13 amino acids. CDR3 loop: CASSFEWGQPQHF. The DNA for the CDR3 is TGTGCCAGTAGTTTCGAGTGGGGCCAGCCCCAGCATTTT. Filled out from reference TRBV19 and TRBJ1-5, the complete variable domain reads DGGITQSPKYLFRKEGQNVTLSCEQNLNHDAMYWYRQDPGQGLRLIYYSQIVNDFQKGDIAEGYSVSREKKESFPLTVTSAQKNPTAFYLCASSFEWGQPQHFGDGTRLSIL.

The gene calls are TRBV23-1 and TRBJ2-2; 7 bases are a match to TRBD1. TRBV23-1 is an open reading frame whose function is uncertain. V trimming: 2 bases; J trimming: 3 bases; junction bases outside the gene matches: 3. CDR3 size: 15 residues. The CDR3 here is CASSQQTGYTGELFF. The CDR3 nucleotides read TGCGCCAGCAGTCAACAGACAGGGTACACCGGGGAGCTGTTTTTT.

This clone was seen once. The genes are TRBV7-9 and TRBJ1-1; D may be TRBD1 (5 bases). This CDR3 is 16 amino acids long. Per germline, CDR1 SEHNR and CDR2 FQNEAQ (reference sequence). V gave up 5 bases and J gave up 1 base, with 17 bases separating them. CDR3 residues: CASSRQAGHKNTEAFF. DNA for the CDR3: TGTGCCAGCAGCCGACAAGCCGGACACAAGAACACTGAAGCTTTCTTT.